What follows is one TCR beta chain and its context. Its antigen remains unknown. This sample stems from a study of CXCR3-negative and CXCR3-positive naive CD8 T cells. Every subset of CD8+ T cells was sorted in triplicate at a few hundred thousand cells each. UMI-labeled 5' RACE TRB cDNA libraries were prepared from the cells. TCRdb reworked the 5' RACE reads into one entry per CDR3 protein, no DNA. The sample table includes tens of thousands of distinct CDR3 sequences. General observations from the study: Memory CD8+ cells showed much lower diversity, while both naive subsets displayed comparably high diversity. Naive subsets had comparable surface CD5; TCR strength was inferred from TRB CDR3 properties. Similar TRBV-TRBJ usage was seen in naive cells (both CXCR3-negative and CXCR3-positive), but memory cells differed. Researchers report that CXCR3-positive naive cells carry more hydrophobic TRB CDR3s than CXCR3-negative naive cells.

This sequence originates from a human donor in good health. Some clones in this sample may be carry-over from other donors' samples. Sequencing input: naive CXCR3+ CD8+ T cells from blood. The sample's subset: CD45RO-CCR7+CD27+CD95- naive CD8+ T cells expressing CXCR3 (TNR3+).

The CDR3 loop is CASSPTWDKQYF. The chain carries TRBV7-9 and TRBJ2-7. Per germline, CDR1 SEHNR and CDR2 FQNEAQ (reference sequence). The CDR3 runs to 12 residues. The variable domain in full, completed from reference TRBV7-9 and TRBJ2-7, reads DTGVSQNPRHKITKRGQNVTFRCDPISEHNRLYWYRQTLGQGPEFLTYFQNEAQLEKSRLLSDRFSAERPKGSFSTLEIQRTEQGDSAMYLCASSPTWDKQYFGPGTRLTVT.